This entry lists 8 T cell receptor beta chains sequenced from one sample in a study of shared clonotypes between healthy human individuals. Some clones are missing from TCRdb's copy, which holds only in-frame ones; the method was immunoSEQ multiplex PCR. Here the sample spans around 440,000 clones, 60% to 80% being singletons. Input material: PBMCs. These receptors all stem from a woman aged 40 to 55 in good health. Some clones in this sample may be carry-over from other donors' samples.

V usage is TRBV5-1 and J usage is TRBJ2-1; TRBD1 matches 9 bases. Germline trimming cut 0 bases from V and 9 bases from J; bases unmatched to any gene: 13. The germline CDR1 and CDR2 sequences are SGHRS and YFSETQ. This CDR3 contains 17 residues. Here the CDR3 reads CASSLAPAGTGSREQFF. CDR3 in DNA: TGCGCCAGCAGCTTGGCTCCAGCCGGGACAGGGTCGCGTGAGCAGTTCTTC.

The V gene is TRBV5-4, the J gene TRBJ1-2; 7 bases are a match to TRBD1. The V and J ends lost 4 bases and 2 bases, in that order; junction bases with no gene match: 8. The CDR3 loop spans 15 amino acids. The germline CDR1 and CDR2 sequences are SGHNT and YYREEE (reference sequence). The CDR3: CASSQGTGQNYGYTF. DNA of the CDR3: TGTGCCAGCAGCCAAGGTACGGGACAGAACTATGGCTACACCTTC.

Concerning this clone: This clone may be a read error of a much larger clone one base away. The chain has TRBV7-8 and TRBJ2-7; 9 bases line up with TRBD2. Trimming removed 1 base from V and 2 bases from J; junction bases left unmatched: 0. The CDR3 sequence is 14 residues long. The germline CDR1 and CDR2 sequences are SGHVS and FQNEAQ. The CDR3: CASSLGTSAYEQYF. DNA of the CDR3: TGTGCCAGCAGCTTAGGGACTAGCGCCTACGAGCAGTACTTC.

The gene calls are TRBV28 and TRBJ2-1, with 15 bases that match TRBD2. Looked up from germline, CDR1 is MDHEN and CDR2 is SYDVKM. With 3 bases clipped from V and 12 bases from J, the junction kept 6 bases outside the gene matches. The CDR3 consists of 15 residues. The CDR3 sequence: CASSFGLAGGIRQFF. The CDR3 DNA is TGTGCCAGCAGTTTCGGACTAGCGGGAGGGATTAGGCAGTTCTTC.

This clone has at least ten counts. Other DNA sequences in the sample encode the same CDR3. The CDR3 sequence: CASSDSESDTQYF. The CDR3, as DNA: TGTGCCAGCAGTGACTCTGAATCAGATACGCAGTATTTT. The chain has TRBV6-4 and TRBJ2-3; D not certain. V was shortened by 0 bases and J by 4 bases, with 5 bases between the two germline ends. Germline V CDR1 and CDR2: MRHNA, SNTAGT. The CDR3 loop spans 13 amino acids.

V gene TRBV7-9 combines with J gene TRBJ1-1, with D unclear. This CDR3 region has 15 residues. The ends were cut back, 1 base at V and 1 base at J, with 10 bases in the middle. CDR1 is SEHNR and CDR2 is FQNEAQ in the germline V gene (reference sequence). The CDR3 DNA follows: TGTGCCAGCAGCTTAGGGCAGCAGAGGAACACTGAAGCTTTCTTT. As protein: CASSLGQQRNTEAFF. Full variable domain (missing parts from reference TRBV7-9 and TRBJ1-1): DTGVSQNPRHKITKRGQNVTFRCDPISEHNRLYWYRQTLGQGPEFLTYFQNEAQLEKSRLLSDRFSAERPKGSFSTLEIQRTEQGDSAMYLCASSLGQQRNTEAFFGQGTRLTVV.

The chain links TRBV19 to TRBJ1-5; tentative D call: TRBD1 (5 bases). Germline V gene data show CDR1 as LNHDA and CDR2 as SQIVND (reference sequence). This CDR3 has 15 amino acids. V was pared by 6 bases and J by 2 bases, with 14 bases between. CDR3 sequence: CASSTGGGGNQPQHF. The CDR3 nucleotides read TGTGCCAGTAGCACCGGGGGGGGAGGCAATCAGCCCCAGCATTTT.

The V gene is TRBV5-8, the J gene TRBJ2-5, with D unresolved. V was cut by 0 bases and J by 1 base, with 7 bases left in between. CDR3 size: 14 residues. Germline V gene data show CDR1 as SGHTS and CDR2 as YDEGEE. The DNA for the CDR3 is TGTGCCAGCAGCTTGGGCCATGGCCAAGAGACCCAGTACTTC. Translated, it gives CASSLGHGQETQYF.